This T cell receptor (beta chain) was sequenced for a study of control samples from healthy donors and cancer patients. Profiled with immunoSEQ multiplex PCR; TCRdb holds only in-frame clones, not every one. The sample has 70,000 to 75,000 clones; about nine tenths are singletons. The germline V gene encodes CDR1 LNHDA and CDR2 SQIVND (reference sequence). The length of the CDR3 is 14 residues. V was shortened by 5 bases and J by 2 bases, with 10 bases between the two germline ends. Sequencing was performed on PBMCs. The TCR originated in a man in his sixties with lung cancer. V and J are TRBV19 and TRBJ1-5; D remains ambiguous. For the CDR3, the DNA is TGTGCCAGTAGTCAGTCGGACGGCAATCAGCCCCAGCATTTT. As protein: CASSQSDGNQPQHF. The whole variable domain, remainder taken from reference TRBV19 and TRBJ1-5, is DGGITQSPKYLFRKEGQNVTLSCEQNLNHDAMYWYRQDPGQGLRLIYYSQIVNDFQKGDIAEGYSVSREKKESFPLTVTSAQKNPTAFYLCASSQSDGNQPQHFGDGTRLSIL.